A single sample is the source of the 25 T cell receptor beta chains below, sequenced in a study of cytomegalovirus exposure and HLA in healthy donors. The PCR made use of 60 Vbeta and 13 Jbeta primers. The assay was immunoSEQ multiplex PCR, and TCRdb's table has in-frame clones only and misses some. This table has 110,000 or so clones, 69% appearing once. Sequencing was carried out using PBMCs. The receptors were gathered from a young man in good health and CMV-seronegative.

This clone was seen a single time. The J gene is TRBJ2-3, the V gene TRBV5-5; TRBD1 matches at 11 bases. The V gene end was trimmed by 4 bases and the J gene end by 1 base; junction bases not matched to a gene: 8. CDR1 is SGHKS and CDR2 is YYEKEE in the germline V gene (reference sequence). The CDR3 covers 17 residues. The CDR3 DNA is TGTGCCAGCAGCCTGGACAGGGGGCGAACGGGCACAGATACGCAGTATTTT. Residues: CASSLDRGRTGTDTQYF.

This rearrangement joins TRBV5-1 to TRBJ1-1; 9 nucleotides align to TRBD1. This CDR3 is 17 amino acids long. J was trimmed by 4 bases and V by 3 bases; bases with no gene match: 13. Germline CDR1 SGHRS, CDR2 YFSETQ. CDR3 sequence reads: CASSSPDGTGRGTEAFF. CDR3 DNA sequence: TGCGCCAGCAGCTCCCCGGACGGGACAGGGCGTGGCACTGAAGCTTTCTTT.

This clone was seen a handful of times. The V call is TRBV29-1, the J call TRBJ2-7; D is unresolved. Germline loops: CDR1 SQVTM, CDR2 ANQGSEA. Trimming took 3 bases from V and 7 from J, leaving 13 bases between them. The CDR3 is 12 residues long. CDR3 DNA: TGCAGCGTTGATGCCTCACTCGGGGAGCAGTACTTC. Amino acids: CSVDASLGEQYF.

The rearrangement joins TRBV5-1 to TRBJ2-2, with TRBD2 identical over 7 bases. Trimming cost V 4 bases and J 1 base; bases outside gene matches: 4. There are 15 residues in the CDR3. Per the germline V gene, CDR1 is SGHRS and CDR2 is YFSETQ. CDR3 in amino acids: CASSLLAVNTGELFF. CDR3 nucleotides: TGCGCCAGCAGCCTGCTAGCGGTGAACACCGGGGAGCTGTTTTTT.

This rearrangement joins TRBV30 to TRBJ2-1; the D gene is possibly TRBD2 (6 bases). Deletions cut 4 bases from V and 5 bases from J, with 15 bases between. CDR3 length equals 14 residues. CDR1 is GTSNPN, CDR2 SVGIG, per germline (reference sequence). Here the CDR3 DNA reads TGTGCCTGGACCCGGGACTCTCCCAACAATGAGCAGTTCTTC. It is translated as CAWTRDSPNNEQFF.

This clone has only a few counts. The chain joins TRBV6-5 to TRBJ1-6, with a possible D match to TRBD1 (5 bases). Germline V lookup: CDR1 MNHEY, CDR2 SVGAGI. This CDR3 has 13 amino acids. V was trimmed by 2 bases and J by 10 bases, leaving 9 bases between them. Here the CDR3 DNA reads TGTGCCAGCAGTTACATAGGGGTCTCACCCCTCCACTTT. Its protein product is CASSYIGVSPLHF.

This clone was counted between two and nine times. The chain couples TRBV28 to TRBJ1-1, with unresolved D. Trimming removed 7 bases from V and 0 bases from J, with 9 bases in between. Per the germline V gene, CDR1 is MDHEN and CDR2 is SYDVKM. The CDR3 spans 13 residues. This CDR3 reads CASINTMNTEAFF. The CDR3 region has the DNA TGTGCCAGCATTAACACGATGAACACTGAAGCTTTCTTT.

The CDR3 sequence is CASSPSAGQGYGYTF. The DNA of the CDR3 is TGTGCCAGCAGCCCTTCTGCAGGACAGGGCTATGGCTACACCTTC. The rearrangement uses TRBV11-2 and TRBJ1-2; TRBD1 matches at 8 bases. The CDR3 has 15 amino acids. V was clipped by 5 bases and J by 4 bases; unmatched bases: 9. CDR1 is SGHAT and CDR2 is FQNNGV in the germline V gene.

CDR3 amino acids: CAWSHPGQGNSPLHF. DNA for the CDR3: TGTGCCTGGAGTCACCCGGGACAGGGAAATTCACCCCTCCACTTT. The genes are TRBV30 and TRBJ1-6, with 9 bases matching TRBD1. In germline, CDR1 is GTSNPN, CDR2 SVGIG (reference sequence). Losses at the gene ends were 2 bases for V and 7 bases for J; bases not matched to a gene: 6. CDR3 length equals 15 residues. The full variable domain, completed using reference TRBV30 and TRBJ1-6, is SQTIHQWPATLVQPVGSPLSLECTVEGTSNPNLYWYRQAAGRGLQLLFYSVGIGQISSEVPQNLSASRPQDRQFILSSKKLLLSDSGFYLCAWSHPGQGNSPLHFGNGTRLTVT.

This chain joins TRBV5-1 and TRBJ1-2, with 11 positions matching TRBD1. Germline V CDR1 and CDR2: SGHRS, YFSETQ. Trimming cost V 0 bases and J 6 bases; bases outside gene matches: 7. This CDR3 spans 16 amino acids. CDR3 in DNA: TGCGCCAGCAGCTTGGAATCTGGGACAGGGGGAGATGGCTACACCTTC. This encodes CASSLESGTGGDGYTF.

This clone is a singleton in its sample. This chain connects TRBV15 to TRBJ2-1, with TRBD1 matching over 10 bases. Germline CDR1 LNHNV, CDR2 YYDKDF (reference sequence). The CDR3 totals 15 residues. V was clipped by 3 bases and J by 12 bases; unmatched bases: 11. In nucleotides, the CDR3 is TGTGCCACCAGCAGTTTTCCGGGACAGGGGAGGAGGCAGTTCTTC. Its translation: CATSSFPGQGRRQFF.

This clone was seen a few times. The chain couples TRBV2 to TRBJ1-1; a weak D match, TRBD1 (6 bases). Germline-derived CDR1 and CDR2 are SNHLY and FYNNEI. The germline V and J ends were trimmed by 6 bases and 0 bases, with 14 bases remaining between them. The CDR3 loop spans 15 amino acids. This CDR3 reads CASRTHRVMNTEAFF. The CDR3 bases are TGTGCCAGCAGAACTCACAGGGTCATGAACACTGAAGCTTTCTTT.

The chain links TRBV6-5 to TRBJ1-5; the match to TRBD1 covers 8 bases. Germline-derived CDR1 and CDR2 are MNHEY and SVGAGI. The junction had 6 bases not matched to a gene; V was cut back by 6 bases and J by 2 bases. CDR3 length: 15 residues. The CDR3 DNA reads as TGTGCCAGCAGCCAAGACAGGGGTGGCAATCAGCCCCAGCATTTT. Its protein is CASSQDRGGNQPQHF.

The chain couples TRBV6-6 to TRBJ2-4; perhaps TRBD1 as D (5 bases). V was shortened by 10 bases and J by 7 bases, with 8 bases between the two germline ends. There are 10 residues in the CDR3. The germline CDR1 and CDR2 sequences are MNHNY and SVGAGI (reference sequence). Here the CDR3 reads CATSGNIQYF. CDR3 nucleotide sequence: TGTGCCACCTCAGGGAACATTCAGTACTTC.

V and J are TRBV5-1 and TRBJ2-5; weak D call: TRBD2 (6 bases). CDR3 length: 14 amino acids. V was trimmed by 3 bases and J by 2 bases, leaving 11 bases between them. Germline CDR1 and CDR2: SGHRS and YFSETQ. In DNA form, the CDR3 reads TGCGCCAGCAGCTGGCGGGCGGGACAAGAGACCCAGTACTTC. Encoded protein: CASSWRAGQETQYF.

The rearrangement links TRBV11-2 to TRBJ1-2, with 11 bases lining up with TRBD1. V gave up 6 bases and J gave up 7 bases; unmatched junction bases: 4. The germline CDR1 and CDR2 sequences are SGHAT and FQNNGV. This CDR3 has 13 residues. CDR3 amino acids: CASRPGQGGGYTF. The CDR3 nucleotides read TGTGCCAGCAGGCCGGGACAGGGGGGTGGCTACACCTTC. The full variable domain, its missing parts supplied by reference TRBV11-2 and TRBJ1-2, is EAGVAQSPRYKIIEKRQSVAFWCNPISGHATLYWYQQILGQGPKLLIQFQNNGVVDDSQLPKDRFSAERLKGVDSTLKIQPAKLEDSAVYLCASRPGQGGGYTFGSGTRLTVV.

The rearrangement uses TRBV4-3 and TRBJ1-5; D possibly corresponds to TRBD1 (6 bases). V lost 0 bases and J 3 bases, leaving 12 bases between the germline ends. The CDR3 has 16 residues. Germline values: CDR1 LGHNA, CDR2 YSLEER. CDR3 sequence (DNA): TGCGCCAGCAGCCAAGACAGGGGATGGAACAATCAGCCCCAGCATTTT. Translated: CASSQDRGWNNQPQHF.

This clone came up once. The chain is built from TRBV9 and TRBJ2-2; D possibly corresponds to TRBD1 (7 bases). The germline V and J ends were trimmed by 0 bases and 5 bases, with 14 bases remaining between them. The CDR3 contains 16 residues. Germline CDR1 SGDLS, CDR2 YYNGEE. This chain's CDR3 is CASSVDGQGGTGELFF. CDR3 in DNA: TGTGCCAGCAGCGTAGACGGGCAGGGGGGAACCGGGGAGCTGTTTTTT. The full variable domain, completed using reference TRBV9 and TRBJ2-2, is DSGVTQTPKHLITATGQRVTLRCSPRSGDLSVYWYQQSLDQGLQFLIQYYNGEERAKGNILERFSAQQFPDLHSELNLSSLELGDSALYFCASSVDGQGGTGELFFGEGSRLTVL.

The CDR3 DNA follows: TGTGCCTGGAGTTACGAGTACAATGAGCAGTTCTTC. Amino acids: CAWSYEYNEQFF. The V and J genes are TRBV30 and TRBJ2-1; D is unclear. CDR1 is GTSNPN, CDR2 SVGIG, per germline (reference sequence). V lost 2 bases and J 4 bases, leaving 6 bases between the germline ends. The CDR3 loop spans 12 amino acids.

The chain recombines TRBV9 with TRBJ1-1; TRBD1 matches 10 bases. Germline-derived CDR1 and CDR2 are SGDLS and YYNGEE. The CDR3 is 15 amino acids. V lost 3 bases, J lost 0 bases, and 2 bases stayed unmatched. In DNA form, the CDR3 reads TGTGCCAGCAGCGGACAGGGGGCTTTGAACACTGAAGCTTTCTTT. Its translation is CASSGQGALNTEAFF.

V is TRBV29-1 and J is TRBJ2-7; TRBD2 might be the D (5 bases). The CDR3 contains 12 residues. Germline values: CDR1 SQVTM, CDR2 ANQGSEA. Between the trimmed V and J ends, which lost 7 bases and 3 bases, there was a span of 13 bases. The chain's CDR3 is CSAEGVGYEQYF. CDR3 coding DNA: TGCAGCGCCGAGGGAGTCGGCTACGAGCAGTACTTC.

The chain carries TRBV11-2 and TRBJ2-2; 8 nucleotides agree with TRBD1. The V gene's germline CDR1 is SGHAT and CDR2 FQNNGV. V was clipped by 2 bases and J by 4 bases; unmatched bases: 6. CDR3 length: 16 residues. Here the CDR3 reads CASSLWGRGRTGELFF. The CDR3 DNA reads as TGTGCCAGCAGCTTATGGGGCAGGGGGCGCACCGGGGAGCTGTTTTTT.

The rearrangement links TRBV2 to TRBJ1-2; no reliable D call. Trimming cost V 3 bases and J 2 bases, with 10 bases left between them. This CDR3 contains 14 residues. Germline lookup yields CDR1 SNHLY and CDR2 FYNNEI. The CDR3 DNA reads TGTGCCAGCAGTGAGGTCCTAAGAAACTATGGCTACACCTTC. Encoded protein: CASSEVLRNYGYTF.

This clone was observed once. J is TRBJ2-7 and V is TRBV5-4; TRBD2 agrees at 11 bases. Trimming removed 6 bases from V and 0 bases from J; junction bases left unmatched: 2. The germline V gene encodes CDR1 SGHNT and CDR2 YYREEE (reference sequence). The CDR3 sequence is 14 residues long. The CDR3 nucleotides read TGTGCCAGCACTACTAGCGGGAGCTCCTACGAGCAGTACTTC. Translation gives CASTTSGSSYEQYF.

This rearrangement joins TRBV5-1 to TRBJ2-1, with 9 bases aligning to TRBD2. The CDR3 has 18 amino acids. The germline gives CDR1 SGHRS, CDR2 YFSETQ. With 4 bases clipped from V and 3 bases from J, the junction kept 14 bases outside the gene matches. The CDR3 loop reads CASSPGRASGNDYNEQFF. The CDR3 bases are TGCGCCAGCAGCCCCGGCCGTGCTAGCGGGAATGACTACAATGAGCAGTTCTTC.